These 32 T cell receptor beta chains were sequenced from one sample in a study of T cell responses to AZD1222 COVID-19 vaccine. TCRdb keeps only in-frame clones here, not all; method: immunoSEQ multiplex PCR. The data contain under 150,000 clones, 85% to 95% of them singletons. Specimen: peripheral blood, collected on day 0 of AZD1222 vaccination. The receptors derive from an adult in good health.

The rearrangement joins TRBV7-6 to TRBJ2-7, with D possibly TRBD1 on 6 matching bases. Trimming took off 5 bases at V and 7 bases at J, with 12 bases between the two ends. The germline V gene has CDR1 SGHVS and CDR2 FNYEAQ. The CDR3 length is 12 residues. CDR3 in DNA: TGTGCCAGCAGCCCCTTAGGGACAGAGCAGTACTTC. Residues: CASSPLGTEQYF.

The chain joins TRBV5-1 to TRBJ1-2; perhaps TRBD1 as D (5 bases). This CDR3 is built from 14 residues. V was cut by 0 bases and J by 1 base, with 7 bases left in between. Per the germline V gene, CDR1 is SGHRS and CDR2 is YFSETQ. Here the CDR3 DNA reads TGCGCCAGCAGCTTGGATGACAGTAACTATGGCTACACCTTC. Residues: CASSLDDSNYGYTF. Based on the CDR3 plus reference TRBV5-1 and TRBJ1-2, the full variable domain is KAGVTQTPRYLIKTRGQQVTLSCSPISGHRSVSWYQQTPGQGLQFLFEYFSETQRNKGNFPGRFSGRQFSNSRSEMNVSTLELGDSALYLCASSLDDSNYGYTFGSGTRLTVV.

This clone was detected once. The chain links TRBV4-3 to TRBJ1-2; D not certain. V lost 0 bases, J lost 4 bases, and 9 bases lay in between. CDR1 and CDR2 from the germline V gene are LGHNA and YSLEER. This CDR3 contains 14 residues. As DNA, the CDR3 is TGCGCCAGCAGCCAAGAGGCCAGCGCCTATGGCTACACCTTC. It yields the protein CASSQEASAYGYTF.

In its sample, this clone was seen a few times. This rearrangement joins TRBV5-1 to TRBJ1-2; no clear D. CDR3 length: 14 residues. Germline V CDR1 and CDR2: SGHRS, YFSETQ. V lost 0 bases to trimming and J lost 6 bases, with 12 bases between them. Here the CDR3 DNA reads TGCGCCAGCAGCTTGGCTGGCCCGCAGAATGGCTACACCTTC. Protein product: CASSLAGPQNGYTF.

This chain uses TRBV11-3 with TRBJ2-6; 7 nucleotides match TRBD1. The length of the CDR3 is 17 residues. With 3 bases clipped from V and 0 bases from J, the junction kept 5 bases outside the gene matches. Germline V gene data show CDR1 as SGHNT and CDR2 as YENEEA. Written as DNA, the CDR3 is TGTGCCAGCAGCTTGGGGACAGTAAACTCTGGGGCCAACGTCCTGACTTTC. It specifies CASSLGTVNSGANVLTF.

The CDR3 loop is CASHRDGNQPQHF. In nucleotides, the CDR3 is TGTGCCAGTCACAGGGACGGCAATCAGCCCCAGCATTTT. The genes are TRBV19 and TRBJ1-5; D might be TRBD1 (6 bases). The CDR3 has 13 amino acids. Per the germline V gene, CDR1 is LNHDA and CDR2 is SQIVND (reference sequence). V was cut by 8 bases and J by 2 bases, with 10 bases left in between.

J is TRBJ2-4 and V is TRBV5-1; TRBD1 matches at 7 bases. Trimming removed 2 bases from V and 5 bases from J; junction bases left unmatched: 4. Per the germline V gene, CDR1 is SGHRS and CDR2 is YFSETQ. The CDR3 covers 14 residues. Here the CDR3 DNA reads TGCGCCAGCAGCTTTGGGCAGGGGGAAAACATTCAGTACTTC. The encoded protein is CASSFGQGENIQYF. Combining the CDR3 with reference TRBV5-1 and TRBJ2-4 gives the whole variable domain KAGVTQTPRYLIKTRGQQVTLSCSPISGHRSVSWYQQTPGQGLQFLFEYFSETQRNKGNFPGRFSGRQFSNSRSEMNVSTLELGDSALYLCASSFGQGENIQYFGAGTRLSVL.

J is TRBJ1-1 and V is TRBV6-5; 8 nucleotides agree with TRBD1. Germline V gives CDR1 MNHEY, CDR2 SVGAGI. The ends lost 10 bases at V and 2 bases at J; junction bases unmatched: 6. The length of the CDR3 is 13 residues. CDR3 amino acids: CAIQGAFNTEAFF. The CDR3 DNA follows: TGTGCCATCCAGGGGGCGTTTAACACTGAAGCTTTCTTT.

The J gene is TRBJ1-6, the V gene TRBV19; D unresolved. The ends were cut back, 4 bases at V and 13 bases at J, with 11 bases in the middle. Germline-derived CDR1 and CDR2 are LNHDA and SQIVND (reference sequence). CDR3 size: 12 residues. CDR3 DNA sequence: TGTGCCAGTAGTAAAGAGGGTTCCCCCCTCCACTTT. It yields the protein CASSKEGSPLHF.

The chain combines TRBV11-2 with TRBJ2-7; D call uncertain. V gave up 5 bases and J gave up 4 bases, with 12 bases separating them. From germline, CDR1 is SGHAT and CDR2 FQNNGV. The CDR3 sequence is 13 residues long. CDR3 DNA sequence: TGTGCCAGCAGCCCACGCTTGGATTACGAGCAGTACTTC. Its protein is CASSPRLDYEQYF.

The V gene is TRBV6-5, the J gene TRBJ2-7, with 8 bases identical to TRBD1. Losses at the gene ends were 5 bases for V and 3 bases for J; bases not matched to a gene: 9. Germline V gene sequence: CDR1 MNHEY, CDR2 SVGAGI. CDR3 size: 15 residues. CDR3 sequence (DNA): TGTGCCAGCAGTCTTAGACAGGGGCCGGTCTACGAGCAGTACTTC. It encodes CASSLRQGPVYEQYF.

The table lists this clone with a few counts. V and J are TRBV4-2 and TRBJ2-5; 7 nucleotides agree with TRBD2. V shed 0 bases, J shed 4 bases, and the junction held 8 bases outside the gene matches. Germline V gene lookup returns CDR1 LGHNA and CDR2 YNFKEQ. CDR3 length: 16 residues. CDR3 region: CASSQDHGSGRETQYF. The CDR3 DNA is TGTGCCAGCAGCCAAGATCACGGTAGCGGGCGAGAGACCCAGTACTTC.

This clone was detected only once. The J gene is TRBJ2-1, the V gene TRBV12-5; TRBD1 is a possible D gene (5 bases). V was pared by 5 bases and J by 9 bases, with 11 bases between. CDR1 is LGHNT and CDR2 is FRNRAP in the germline V gene. The CDR3 has 12 residues. The DNA for the CDR3 is TGTGCTAGTGGTCCGGACACGATTGAGCAGTTCTTC. Its protein product is CASGPDTIEQFF.

V and J are TRBV7-9 and TRBJ1-2, with D possibly matching TRBD1 (5 bases). V gave up 4 bases and J gave up 9 bases, with 15 bases separating them. Germline loops: CDR1 SEHNR, CDR2 FQNEAQ (reference sequence). The CDR3 spans 13 residues. The CDR3 protein is CASSSGHPSSYTF. CDR3 sequence (DNA): TGTGCCAGCAGCTCGGGGCATCCTTCGAGCTACACCTTC.

This rearrangement joins TRBV6-5 to TRBJ2-1; TRBD2 is a possible D gene (5 bases). The CDR3 is made up of 15 amino acids. Trimming took off 2 bases at V and 0 bases at J, with 8 bases between the two ends. Germline V gene lookup returns CDR1 MNHEY and CDR2 SVGAGI. CDR3 in amino acids: CASSYSGSSYNEQFF. The CDR3 DNA reads TGTGCCAGCAGTTACAGCGGAAGCTCCTACAATGAGCAGTTCTTC.

The chain links TRBV19 to TRBJ1-4, with D tentatively TRBD1 (5 bases). The CDR3 covers 14 residues. V lost 10 bases to trimming and J lost 4 bases, with 16 bases between them. Germline lookup yields CDR1 LNHDA and CDR2 SQIVND (reference sequence). The CDR3 bases are TGTGCCACCAGGACCGGGGCCCTTAATGAAAAACTGTTTTTT. Its translation is CATRTGALNEKLFF.

The chain uses TRBV28 and TRBJ2-2, with D possibly called TRBD1 or TRBD2 (5 bases each). This CDR3 region has 16 residues. The V gene's germline CDR1 is MDHEN and CDR2 SYDVKM. Trimming took 3 bases from V and 8 from J, leaving 19 bases between them. The CDR3 region has the DNA TGTGCCAGCAGTTTGTTCCGAGGTGGCGAGGGGGGGGAGCTGTTTTTT. It yields the protein CASSLFRGGEGGELFF.

The gene calls are TRBV7-3 and TRBJ2-1, with TRBD2 matching over 9 bases. Germline loops: CDR1 SGHTA, CDR2 FQGTGA. This CDR3 contains 15 residues. After removal of 5 bases from V and 4 bases from J, the junction contained 6 bases not matched to a gene. In nucleotides, the CDR3 is TGTGCCAGCAGCGCCGCTAGCGGGGTGTACAATGAGCAGTTCTTC. Translating gives CASSAASGVYNEQFF.

The chain combines TRBV6-5 with TRBJ1-4; D remains unclear. Per germline, CDR1 MNHEY and CDR2 SVGAGI. V shed 6 bases and J shed 4 bases, with 12 bases lying between them. CDR3 size: 14 residues. CDR3 loop: CASRPKLNNEKLFF. Here the CDR3 DNA reads TGTGCCAGCAGACCAAAGCTAAATAATGAAAAACTGTTTTTT.

This chain uses TRBV25-1 with TRBJ2-1; 7 bases map to TRBD1. Germline CDR1 reads MGHDK; CDR2 reads SYGVNS. There are 14 residues in the CDR3. The ends lost 4 bases at V and 6 bases at J; junction bases unmatched: 6. CDR3 residues: CASSVPGQFNEQFF. The CDR3 region has the DNA TGTGCCAGCAGTGTACCGGGACAGTTCAATGAGCAGTTCTTC.

The chain combines TRBV28 with TRBJ1-6; D is uncertain. V lost 1 base, J lost 9 bases, and 19 bases lay in between. Germline V gene sequence: CDR1 MDHEN, CDR2 SYDVKM. CDR3 length equals 17 residues. This CDR3 reads CASSLFSFGKGLSPLHF. The CDR3 DNA sequence: TGTGCCAGCAGTTTATTCTCCTTTGGGAAGGGTCTTTCACCCCTCCACTTT. The variable domain in full, with the rest retrieved from reference TRBV28 and TRBJ1-6, is DVKVTQSSRYLVKRTGEKVFLECVQDMDHENMFWYRQDPGLGLRLIYFSYDVKMKEKGDIPEGYSVSREKKERFSLILESASTNQTSMYLCASSLFSFGKGLSPLHFGNGTRLTVT.

The gene calls are TRBV19 and TRBJ2-5; tentative D call: TRBD1 (7 bases). The CDR3 totals 15 residues. Germline-derived CDR1 and CDR2 are LNHDA and SQIVND (reference sequence). V was clipped by 6 bases and J by 5 bases, with 19 bases between them. Here the CDR3 reads CASRPLEGAPETQYF. The CDR3 DNA reads as TGTGCCAGTAGGCCCTTGGAGGGGGCGCCGGAGACCCAGTACTTC.

This chain uses TRBV11-1 with TRBJ2-1; no firm D call. Trimming took 2 bases from V and 1 from J, leaving 9 bases between them. Germline-derived CDR1 and CDR2 are SGHAT and FQDESV (reference sequence). The CDR3 length is 15 residues. This CDR3 is CASSLLPRSYNEQFF. The DNA of the CDR3 is TGTGCCAGCAGCTTACTACCCCGATCCTACAATGAGCAGTTCTTC.

CDR3 sequence (DNA): TGCGCCAGCAGCCAAATTCTCGGCGGGGACTATGGCTACACCTTC. This encodes CASSQILGGDYGYTF. The chain links TRBV4-1 to TRBJ1-2; D gene ambiguous. Trimming removed 2 bases from V and 3 bases from J, with 13 bases in between. Germline lookup yields CDR1 MGHRA and CDR2 YSYEKL. The CDR3 covers 15 residues.

The chain employs TRBV19 and TRBJ1-6; D possibly corresponds to TRBD1 (5 bases). Looked up from germline, CDR1 is LNHDA and CDR2 is SQIVND (reference sequence). Trimming pared 4 bases from V and 7 bases from J, leaving 8 bases between. CDR3 size: 13 residues. The chain's CDR3 is CASSTGPNSPLHF. In nucleotides, the CDR3 is TGTGCCAGTAGTACGGGACCGAATTCACCCCTCCACTTT.

The chain recombines TRBV15 with TRBJ1-5; 7 bases map to TRBD1. The CDR3 contains 16 residues. V shed 2 bases, J shed 0 bases, and the junction held 4 bases outside the gene matches. Germline V gives CDR1 LNHNV, CDR2 YYDKDF (reference sequence). CDR3 protein: CATSRYRGYSNQPQHF. The CDR3 DNA sequence: TGTGCCACCAGCAGATACAGGGGATATAGCAATCAGCCCCAGCATTTT.

V and J are TRBV11-2 and TRBJ2-7; D is ambiguous. The CDR3 is made up of 15 amino acids. V dropped 1 base and J dropped 2 bases, with 12 bases sitting between them. Per the germline V gene, CDR1 is SGHAT and CDR2 is FQNNGV. CDR3 DNA: TGTGCCAGCAGCTTAGGGTTGACGGTACCCTACGAGCAGTACTTC. Protein sequence: CASSLGLTVPYEQYF. The full variable domain, its missing parts supplied by reference TRBV11-2 and TRBJ2-7, is EAGVAQSPRYKIIEKRQSVAFWCNPISGHATLYWYQQILGQGPKLLIQFQNNGVVDDSQLPKDRFSAERLKGVDSTLKIQPAKLEDSAVYLCASSLGLTVPYEQYFGPGTRLTVT.

The rearrangement uses TRBV4-2 and TRBJ2-1, with 10 bases matching TRBD2. Trimming at V came to 1 base and at J to 5 bases, leaving 2 bases not matched to a gene. Germline CDR1 is LGHNA and CDR2 is YNFKEQ. The CDR3 totals 15 residues. The CDR3 sequence: CASSQGTSGHNEQFF. The CDR3 DNA reads TGTGCCAGCAGCCAAGGGACTAGCGGCCACAATGAGCAGTTCTTC.

This sequence joins TRBV9 and TRBJ1-6, with a tentative D call TRBD1 (5 bases). Trimming cost V 3 bases and J 5 bases, with 15 bases left between them. This CDR3 spans 16 amino acids. In germline, CDR1 is SGDLS, CDR2 YYNGEE. The CDR3 reads CASSDLKQGDNSPLHF. CDR3 nucleotide sequence: TGTGCCAGCAGCGATCTGAAGCAAGGGGATAATTCACCCCTCCACTTT.

V gene TRBV7-3 combines with J gene TRBJ2-2; the D gene is possibly TRBD2 (6 bases). V gave up 2 bases and J gave up 3 bases, with 7 bases separating them. CDR3 length equals 14 residues. Germline V lookup: CDR1 SGHTA, CDR2 FQGTGA. CDR3 sequence: CASSLGLHTGELFF. The DNA of the CDR3 is TGTGCCAGCAGCTTAGGACTACACACCGGGGAGCTGTTTTTT. Looking up the rest from reference TRBV7-3 and TRBJ2-2 gives the full variable domain: GAGVSQTPSNKVTEKGKYVELRCDPISGHTALYWYRQSLGQGPEFLIYFQGTGAADDSGLPNDRFFAVRPEGSVSTLKIQRTERGDSAVYLCASSLGLHTGELFFGEGSRLTVL.

The V call is TRBV20-1, the J call TRBJ1-6; TRBD1 is a possible D gene (5 bases). The ends were cut back, 3 bases at V and 5 bases at J, with 14 bases in the middle. The CDR3 has 15 amino acids. CDR1 is DFQATT, CDR2 SNEGSKA, per germline (reference sequence). The CDR3, as DNA: TGCAGTGCTAGTGCAGGGAGTAGGGATAATTCACCCCTCCACTTT. Encoded protein: CSASAGSRDNSPLHF.

The rearrangement joins TRBV4-1 to TRBJ2-1; 8 nucleotides line up with TRBD2. This CDR3 comprises 14 residues. The J segment lost 4 bases and the V segment lost 4 bases, leaving 3 bases of the junction unmatched. Per germline, CDR1 MGHRA and CDR2 YSYEKL. The CDR3 bases are TGCGCCAGCAGCCCGGGACTAGGATACAATGAGCAGTTCTTC. Translating gives CASSPGLGYNEQFF.